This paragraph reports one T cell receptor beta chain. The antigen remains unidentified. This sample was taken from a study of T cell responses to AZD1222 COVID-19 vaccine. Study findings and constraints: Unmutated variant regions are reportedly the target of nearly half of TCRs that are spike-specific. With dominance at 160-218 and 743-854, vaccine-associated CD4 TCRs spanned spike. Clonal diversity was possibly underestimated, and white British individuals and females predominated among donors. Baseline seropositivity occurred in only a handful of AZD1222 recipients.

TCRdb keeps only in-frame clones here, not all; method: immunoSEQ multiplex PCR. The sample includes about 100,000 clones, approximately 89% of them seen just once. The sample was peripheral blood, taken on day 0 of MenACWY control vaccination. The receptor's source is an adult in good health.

CDR3: CSVSWGMGEKLFF. In DNA, the CDR3 is TGCAGCGTTAGTTGGGGGATGGGTGAAAAACTGTTTTTT. The chain is built from TRBV29-1 and TRBJ1-4, with D perhaps matching TRBD1 (5 bases). The CDR3 runs to 13 residues. V was cut by 5 bases and J by 7 bases, with 14 bases left in between. Germline assignment: CDR1 SQVTM and CDR2 ANQGSEA.